This T cell receptor beta chain is from a study of graft-versus-host responses after intestinal transplantation. Regarding the study as a whole: The marrow of recipients harbored GvH clones, and ileum or blood showed some of them first. Early HvG declines after transplant were associated with peak circulating GvH clone levels.

Sequencing was performed with immunoSEQ multiplex PCR; in TCRdb, only in-frame clones are kept and a portion is missing. This table has approximately 90,000 clones, 91% appearing once. Germline lookup yields CDR1 LNHDA and CDR2 SQIVND (reference sequence). V lost 5 bases and J lost 2, with 10 bases in between. The CDR3 contains 13 residues. As regards this clone: Its specificity is not known.

This clonotype was sampled from a human donor who was the organ donor for an intestinal transplant. The gene calls are TRBV19 and TRBJ2-7, with a weak D call TRBD1 (5 bases). The sequenced sample was unstimulated CD8+ T cells sorted from spleen or lymph node cells, obtained before transplant. CDR3 DNA: TGTGCCAGTAGTGTTGGACACCCCTACGAGCAGTACTTC. Protein: CASSVGHPYEQYF.